This T cell receptor (beta chain) came from a study of T-cell reconstitution after alpha-beta-depleted transplantation in children. Findings and caveats of the study: Expanded clones from the graft, numbering several hundred, reportedly supplied alpha-beta T cells about two months after transplant.

As regards this clonotype: Its specificity is unknown.

Unique molecular identifiers were incorporated during preparation of the TCRbeta library. One entry per CDR3 protein results from TCRdb running MiXCR on the PCR reads. The data contain about 980,000 distinct CDR3 sequences, under 30% of them singletons. The sequence derives from a boy younger than two who had a stem cell transplant for SCID, so the T cells may come from the graft donor. The sample in question was PBMCs, mostly from graft donor cells, obtained 360 days after TCRalphabeta/CD19-depleted stem cell transplant.

CDR3 region: CASSFRDNQETQYF. Here the CDR3 DNA reads TGTGCCAGCAGCTTCCGGGACAACCAAGAGACCCAGTACTTC. This chain connects TRBV27 to TRBJ2-5; D may be TRBD1 (6 bases). The germline CDR1 and CDR2 sequences are MNHEY and SMNVEV (reference sequence). Trimming left V 6 bases short and J 0 bases short, with 11 bases between. The CDR3 loop spans 14 amino acids.